These 22 T cell receptor beta chains were all obtained from the same sample, sequenced in a study of OX40 agonist ivuxolimab in advanced cancers. TCRdb's table, derived via immunoSEQ multiplex PCR, lists solely in-frame clones and lacks some. Found here are about 58,000 clones, 88% of them singletons; the top ten hold 3.5%. Source: CD4+ or CD8+ T cells sorted from blood, taken in a trial of the OX40 agonist ivuxolimab. The receptors derive from an adult with an advanced solid tumor such as melanoma, head and neck, liver or kidney cancer.

This chain uses TRBV18 with TRBJ2-7; 9 bases fit TRBD2. The ends lost 5 bases at V and 6 bases at J; junction bases unmatched: 8. Germline V CDR1 and CDR2: KGHSH, LQKENI. The CDR3 is 14 residues long. In DNA form, the CDR3 reads TGTGCCAGCTCATGGGAGGCGGGAGGGCCCGAGCAGTACTTC. It specifies CASSWEAGGPEQYF.

This chain joins TRBV6-1 and TRBJ2-7; TRBD2 is a possible D gene (6 bases). CDR1 is MNHNS and CDR2 is SASEGT in the germline V gene. V was pared by 7 bases and J by 3 bases, with 16 bases between. The CDR3 has 14 residues. The CDR3, as DNA: TGTGCCAGCACTCCACTAGCTGGGGTCTACGAGCAGTACTTC. Translating gives CASTPLAGVYEQYF.

J is TRBJ1-6 and V is TRBV19, with unresolved D. The CDR3 has 13 amino acids. The germline gives CDR1 LNHDA, CDR2 SQIVND (reference sequence). The V end was cut by 7 bases, the J end by 6 bases, with 10 bases between. Here the CDR3 DNA reads TGTGCCAGTAAACCCGCTGCTAATTCACCCCTCCACTTT. Its protein is CASKPAANSPLHF.

The chain is built from TRBV5-1 and TRBJ2-5; maybe TRBD1 (6 bases). The DNA end lines up better with TRBJ2-7; the J call may be wrong. Looked up from germline, CDR1 is SGHRS and CDR2 is YFSETQ. This CDR3 is 14 amino acids long. This CDR3 reads CASSYAGTNYEQYF. As DNA, the CDR3 is TGCGCCAGCAGCTATGCCGGGACAAACTACGAGCAGTACTTC.

V is TRBV10-2 and J is TRBJ1-5, with a tentative D call TRBD1 (5 bases). Deletions cut 4 bases from V and 0 bases from J, with 7 bases between. Germline CDR1 WSHSY, CDR2 SAAADI. This CDR3 contains 14 residues. CDR3 loop: CASSAGHSNQPQHF. In nucleotides, the CDR3 is TGCGCCAGCAGTGCGGGGCATAGCAATCAGCCCCAGCATTTT.

The gene calls are TRBV10-2 and TRBJ2-1; D possibly corresponds to TRBD1 (6 bases). Germline values: CDR1 WSHSY, CDR2 SAAADI. Trimming took off 3 bases at V and 0 bases at J, with 9 bases between the two ends. This CDR3 region has 15 residues. CDR3 residues: CASSERGSSYNEQFF. The CDR3 coding sequence is TGCGCCAGCAGTGAAAGGGGGAGCTCCTACAATGAGCAGTTCTTC.

This clone appeared once. This chain uses TRBV5-1 with TRBJ2-1, with 16 bases aligning to TRBD2. J gave up 6 bases and V 0 bases, and 6 bases lay outside the gene matches. This CDR3 has 18 residues. Germline assignment: CDR1 SGHRS and CDR2 YFSETQ. This CDR3 reads CASSLVPGLAGGPNEQFF. CDR3 sequence (DNA): TGCGCCAGCAGCTTGGTCCCGGGACTAGCGGGAGGGCCCAATGAGCAGTTCTTC.

This sequence joins TRBV6-1 and TRBJ1-1; D unresolved. The CDR3 length is 15 residues. CDR1 is MNHNS and CDR2 is SASEGT in the germline V gene. Deletions cut 0 bases from V and 1 base from J, with 9 bases between. CDR3 sequence reads: CASSEASSRNTEAFF. The CDR3 bases are TGTGCCAGCAGTGAAGCGAGTAGCAGGAACACTGAAGCTTTCTTT.

This sequence joins TRBV5-1 and TRBJ2-7, with TRBD2 identical over 11 bases. CDR1 and CDR2 from the germline V gene are SGHRS and YFSETQ. CDR3 length: 23 residues. J gave up 0 bases and V 4 bases, and 27 bases lay outside the gene matches. For the CDR3, the DNA is TGCGCCAGCAGCCCGGGGACTAGCGGACGACAACTGGAATCCTGGTGGCCCTCCTACGAGCAGTACTTC. Translating gives CASSPGTSGRQLESWWPSYEQYF.

The chain couples TRBV11-3 to TRBJ2-3; possible D gene TRBD2, 6 bases. Trimming cost V 5 bases and J 4 bases, with 10 bases left between them. The CDR3 spans 13 residues. Germline CDR1 is SGHNT and CDR2 is YENEEA. The CDR3 DNA reads TGTGCCAGCAGCACGGGAGACTCAGATACGCAGTATTTT. Translation: CASSTGDSDTQYF. Full variable domain (remainder filled in from reference TRBV11-3 and TRBJ2-3): EAGVVQSPRYKIIEKKQPVAFWCNPISGHNTLYWYLQNLGQGPELLIRYENEEAVDDSQLPKDRFSAERLKGVDSTLKIQPAELGDSAVYLCASSTGDSDTQYFGPGTRLTVL.

V usage is TRBV5-4 and J usage is TRBJ2-1; 14 bases are a match to TRBD2. This CDR3 is 15 amino acids long. The germline V gene encodes CDR1 SGHNT and CDR2 YYREEE (reference sequence). V dropped 4 bases and J dropped 8; count of bases not matched to a gene: 5. Written as DNA, the CDR3 is TGTGCCAGCAGCCAGACTAGCGGGGGGGTGGATGAGCAGTTCTTC. Its protein product is CASSQTSGGVDEQFF.

The CDR3 loop reads CASSPRTGDRGVHQPQHF. In DNA form, the CDR3 reads TGTGCCAGTAGTCCCCGGACAGGCGACCGGGGAGTCCATCAGCCCCAGCATTTT. The rearrangement uses TRBV19 and TRBJ1-5, with TRBD1 identical over 7 bases. V shed 5 bases, J shed 5 bases, and the junction held 18 bases outside the gene matches. The V gene's germline CDR1 is LNHDA and CDR2 SQIVND (reference sequence). The CDR3 contains 18 residues.

The chain has TRBV13 and TRBJ2-7; TRBD2 agrees at 7 bases. The CDR3 spans 15 residues. V lost 5 bases and J lost 6; bases outside the gene matches: 13. Germline CDR1 is PRHDT and CDR2 is FYEKMQ (reference sequence). In DNA form, the CDR3 reads TGTGCCAGCAGCGGCGGACTAGTATCCGGGCCCGAGCAGTACTTC. This encodes CASSGGLVSGPEQYF.

This sequence joins TRBV15 and TRBJ1-4, with D unclear. CDR1 and CDR2 from the germline V gene are LNHNV and YYDKDF (reference sequence). The CDR3 totals 14 residues. V dropped 2 bases and J dropped 5 bases, with 9 bases sitting between them. CDR3 in amino acids: CATSRLAPNEKLFF. In DNA form, the CDR3 reads TGTGCCACCAGCAGACTCGCGCCCAATGAAAAACTGTTTTTT.

The chain carries TRBV5-1 and TRBJ2-3; 11 nucleotides line up with TRBD1. V was clipped by 0 bases and J by 3 bases; unmatched bases: 3. Germline CDR1 and CDR2: SGHRS and YFSETQ. The CDR3 consists of 16 residues. Here the CDR3 DNA reads TGCGCCAGCAGCTTGGATGGACAGGGGGCGACAGATACGCAGTATTTT. Translated: CASSLDGQGATDTQYF.

The chain employs TRBV28 and TRBJ1-3; 7 positions match TRBD1. Germline V lookup: CDR1 MDHEN, CDR2 SYDVKM. The trim removed 6 bases at V and 2 bases at J, leaving 19 bases unmatched. CDR3 length equals 19 residues. For the CDR3, the DNA is TGTGCCAGCAGCCCAGGGGGTTACTTGGACACGGCAACTGGAAACACCATATATTTT. Translating gives CASSPGGYLDTATGNTIYF.

The rearrangement uses TRBV19 and TRBJ2-7; D is perhaps TRBD2 (5 bases). The CDR3 length is 12 residues. The V end was cut by 9 bases, the J end by 3 bases, with 12 bases between. Germline lookup yields CDR1 LNHDA and CDR2 SQIVND (reference sequence). The CDR3 DNA reads TGTGCCAGCACTGGACGGGGCTACGAGCAGTACTTC. Its translation is CASTGRGYEQYF.

The chain recombines TRBV30 with TRBJ2-1; a possible D gene is TRBD2 (6 bases). Trimming stripped 2 bases from V and 7 bases from J, with 21 bases between. This CDR3 is 16 amino acids long. The germline CDR1 and CDR2 sequences are GTSNPN and SVGIG (reference sequence). The DNA for the CDR3 is TGTGCCTGGAGTCCGCCCCCTGGGAGGACCCATAATGAGCAGTTCTTC. Protein product: CAWSPPPGRTHNEQFF.

This clone was found a few times. The chain couples TRBV5-1 to TRBJ2-7; D might be TRBD1 (5 bases). Germline V CDR1 and CDR2: SGHRS, YFSETQ. This CDR3 region has 14 residues. V was shortened by 0 bases and J by 3 bases, with 10 bases between the two germline ends. CDR3 sequence reads: CASSLDQGRYEQYF. DNA of the CDR3: TGCGCCAGCAGCTTGGACCAGGGCCGCTACGAGCAGTACTTC.

The chain has TRBV11-2 and TRBJ2-3, with D possibly being TRBD2 (5 bases). Trimming removed 1 base at V and 1 base at J, with 9 bases between. The CDR3 has 15 residues. Looked up from germline, CDR1 is SGHAT and CDR2 is FQNNGV. The CDR3 DNA follows: TGTGCCAGCAGCTTAGGAGGTAGCGGCACAGATACGCAGTATTTT. It specifies CASSLGGSGTDTQYF.

In its sample, this clone was seen a few times. At the DNA level, this CDR3 is encoded by other sequences in the same sample as well. The rearrangement links TRBV7-3 to TRBJ1-1, with D hard to call. Per the germline V gene, CDR1 is SGHTA and CDR2 is FQGTGA. V dropped 0 bases and J dropped 1 base, with 3 bases sitting between them. This CDR3 has 13 residues. CDR3 region: CASSLTGNTEAFF. CDR3 DNA sequence: TGTGCCAGCAGCTTAACGGGGAACACTGAAGCTTTCTTT.

V and J are TRBV23-1 and TRBJ2-7; D is ambiguous. TRBV23-1 is flagged as an ORF with uncertain function. Trimming took 1 base from V and 0 from J, leaving 13 bases between them. This CDR3 is built from 16 residues. DNA of the CDR3: TGCGCCAGCAGTCAATTAACGCATCCGAGCTCCTACGAGCAGTACTTC. This translates into CASSQLTHPSSYEQYF.